These T cell receptor beta chains were read from a single sample in a study of blood T cells in healthy people across ages. TCRdb re-analysed the 5' RACE reads in MiXCR, keeping a single row per CDR3 protein. This table has 800,000 to 950,000 distinct CDR3 sequences, under 35% appearing once. The same sample was also studied in work on T cells of mothers and their children.

Input material: blood. These receptors all come from a woman aged 40 to 49 in good health. CDR3s include the opening cysteine and the closing phenylalanine or tryptophan. A D gene is named only where the DNA matches it firmly. Size is stated for part of the rows, as once, few or many counts, or as a class when the clone is expanded.

j_call: TRBJ2-7; v_call: TRBV20-1; clone_size: .; d_call: .; cdr3_nt: TGCAGCGCTAGTCTTGGGTTTGAGCAGTACTTC; cdr3_aa: CSASLGFEQYF
j_call: TRBJ2-7; v_call: TRBV4-1; clone_size: few; d_call: .; cdr3_nt: TGCGCCAGCAGCCAAGAACAGGGATACGAGCAGTACTTC; cdr3_aa: CASSQEQGYEQYF
j_call: TRBJ1-6; v_call: TRBV12-3/TRBV12-4; clone_size: many; d_call: .; cdr3_nt: TGTGCCAGCAGAATTGACATGCGCAATTCACCCCTCCACTTT; cdr3_aa: CASRIDMRNSPLHF
j_call: TRBJ1-5; v_call: TRBV27; clone_size: .; d_call: .; cdr3_nt: TGTGCCAGCGGGGGGCCACGCGGGGGGTATCAGCCCCAGCATTTT; cdr3_aa: CASGGPRGGYQPQHF
j_call: TRBJ1-2; v_call: TRBV2; clone_size: many; d_call: TRBD1; cdr3_nt: TGTGCCAGCAGTGAAGCGGGACAGGGGATTGGCTACACCTTC; cdr3_aa: CASSEAGQGIGYTF
j_call: TRBJ1-1; v_call: TRBV5-1; clone_size: .; d_call: .; cdr3_nt: TGCGCCAGCAGCGCGGGACTCCTCGGCACTGAAGCTTTCTTT; cdr3_aa: CASSAGLLGTEAFF
j_call: TRBJ2-7; v_call: TRBV4-2; clone_size: many; d_call: .; cdr3_nt: TGTGCCAGCAGCCAAGGGGGAAGCGACGAGCAGTACTTC; cdr3_aa: CASSQGGSDEQYF
j_call: TRBJ1-1; v_call: TRBV9; clone_size: .; d_call: .; cdr3_nt: TGTGCCAGCAGCGTAGAGGTGGGCAGGAACACTGAAGCTTTCTTT; cdr3_aa: CASSVEVGRNTEAFF
j_call: TRBJ1-1; v_call: TRBV10-3; clone_size: few; d_call: .; cdr3_nt: TGTGCCATCAGTGAGTTGAACACTGAAGCTTTCTTT; cdr3_aa: CAISELNTEAFF
j_call: TRBJ1-2; v_call: TRBV5-1; clone_size: few; d_call: .; cdr3_nt: TGCGCCAGCAGCGCGGATAGGGGCGGCTACACCTTC; cdr3_aa: CASSADRGGYTF
j_call: TRBJ2-7; v_call: TRBV7-6; clone_size: many; d_call: .; cdr3_nt: TGTGCCAGCAGCTTAGAGGTCAGGACCAGCTCCTACGAGCAGTACTTC; cdr3_aa: CASSLEVRTSSYEQYF
j_call: TRBJ2-7; v_call: TRBV2; clone_size: many; d_call: .; cdr3_nt: TGTGCCAGCAGTGGTAGTAGCGTCGTCTCCTACGAGCAGTACTTC; cdr3_aa: CASSGSSVVSYEQYF
j_call: TRBJ1-4; v_call: TRBV4-1; clone_size: .; d_call: .; cdr3_nt: TGCGCCAGCAGCCCAACGTCCGGGACATCCGGTGGAAAACTGTTTTTT; cdr3_aa: CASSPTSGTSGGKLFF
j_call: TRBJ2-3; v_call: TRBV28; clone_size: .; d_call: TRBD2; cdr3_nt: TGTGCCAGCATCTCGCGGAGGGCGGGGGCAGATACGCAGTATTTT; cdr3_aa: CASISRRAGADTQYF
j_call: TRBJ1-4; v_call: TRBV13; clone_size: few; d_call: .; cdr3_nt: TGTGCCAGCAGCACGGCAACTAATGAAAAACGGTTTTTT; cdr3_aa: CASSTATNEKRFF
j_call: TRBJ2-2; v_call: TRBV28; clone_size: few; d_call: TRBD1; cdr3_nt: TGTGCGGGGACAGACAACACCGGGGAGCTGTTTTTT; cdr3_aa: CAGTDNTGELFF
j_call: TRBJ2-6; v_call: TRBV6-2/TRBV6-3; clone_size: .; d_call: TRBD1; cdr3_nt: TGTGCCAGCACCTCCCTCCGGAGAAAGGGGGCCTCTGGGGCCAACGTCCTGACTTTC; cdr3_aa: CASTSLRRKGASGANVLTF
j_call: TRBJ1-2; v_call: TRBV7-2; clone_size: few; d_call: TRBD1; cdr3_nt: TGTGCCAGCAGCTCTACTACAGGGGGCCTCACCTCTGGCTACACCTTC; cdr3_aa: CASSSTTGGLTSGYTF
j_call: TRBJ2-1; v_call: TRBV6-2/TRBV6-3; clone_size: .; d_call: .; cdr3_nt: TGTGCCAGCAGTGCGCGGCAGGGGACCTACAATGAGCAGTTCTTC; cdr3_aa: CASSARQGTYNEQFF
j_call: TRBJ2-3; v_call: TRBV5-4; clone_size: .; d_call: .; cdr3_nt: TGTGCCAGCAGCTTGGACACCGGGACACCACTCACAGATACGCAGTATTTT; cdr3_aa: CASSLDTGTPLTDTQYF
j_call: TRBJ1-2; v_call: TRBV2; clone_size: .; d_call: TRBD1; cdr3_nt: TGTGCCATCTTAAACGCCGGGGACAGGGTCTTTGGGGGCTACACCTTC; cdr3_aa: CAILNAGDRVFGGYTF
j_call: TRBJ2-7; v_call: TRBV6-2/TRBV6-3; clone_size: .; d_call: TRBD2; cdr3_nt: TGTGCCAGCAACAGCGGGGGGCCCCACGAGCAGTACTTC; cdr3_aa: CASNSGGPHEQYF
j_call: TRBJ2-5; v_call: TRBV7-2; clone_size: many; d_call: TRBD2; cdr3_nt: TGTGCCAGCAGCTTAGAGAGGGAGGGGACCCAGTACTTC; cdr3_aa: CASSLEREGTQYF
j_call: TRBJ2-5; v_call: TRBV12-3/TRBV12-4; clone_size: many; d_call: .; cdr3_nt: TGTGCCAGCAGTTTAAGCGACAGCCAAGAGACCCAGTACTTC; cdr3_aa: CASSLSDSQETQYF
j_call: TRBJ2-1; v_call: TRBV12-3/TRBV12-4; clone_size: few; d_call: TRBD1; cdr3_nt: TGTGCCAGCAGTTCCGGGACAGTGAGTAACAATGAGCAGTTCTTC; cdr3_aa: CASSSGTVSNNEQFF
j_call: TRBJ1-2; v_call: TRBV20-1; clone_size: .; d_call: .; cdr3_nt: TGCAGTGCTAGAGACTGGGCACAGGGAGTTTATTGGGGCTACACCTTC; cdr3_aa: CSARDWAQGVYWGYTF
j_call: TRBJ2-7; v_call: TRBV4-1; clone_size: .; d_call: .; cdr3_nt: TGCGCCAGCAGCCACCCCAGCCGGGACGACCTCTCTAGTGGCTACTACGAGCAGTACTTC; cdr3_aa: CASSHPSRDDLSSGYYEQYF
j_call: TRBJ2-1; v_call: TRBV27; clone_size: .; d_call: TRBD2; cdr3_nt: TGTGCCAGCAGTTTAGAATACGGACTAGCGGGAGGCTATGAGCAGTTCTTC; cdr3_aa: CASSLEYGLAGGYEQFF
j_call: TRBJ2-3; v_call: TRBV10-3; clone_size: .; d_call: TRBD1; cdr3_nt: TGTGCCATCTCGAGGGACAGGGGGAGCACAGATACGCAGTATTTT; cdr3_aa: CAISRDRGSTDTQYF
j_call: TRBJ2-7; v_call: TRBV28; clone_size: .; d_call: TRBD1; cdr3_nt: TGTGCCAGCAGTACCCCCGGGACAGGGCAGTACGAGCAGTACTTC; cdr3_aa: CASSTPGTGQYEQYF
j_call: TRBJ2-1; v_call: TRBV20-1; clone_size: .; d_call: TRBD2; cdr3_nt: TGCAGTGCTAGAGTAATACAAGCGGGGAGATCCTACAATGAGCAGTTCTTC; cdr3_aa: CSARVIQAGRSYNEQFF
j_call: TRBJ2-1; v_call: TRBV21-1; clone_size: few; d_call: .; cdr3_nt: TGTGCCAGCAATTCTCCCGGGGATTCCTACAATGAGCAGTTCTTC; cdr3_aa: CASNSPGDSYNEQFF
j_call: TRBJ1-5; v_call: TRBV5-1; clone_size: .; d_call: .; cdr3_nt: TGCGCCAGCAGCTTTGGGTCGGGGCAGCCCCAGCATTTT; cdr3_aa: CASSFGSGQPQHF
j_call: TRBJ2-1; v_call: TRBV20-1; clone_size: .; d_call: TRBD2; cdr3_nt: TGCAGTGCTAGAGATCCTAGCGGGGGACTCTTTGAGCAGTTCTTC; cdr3_aa: CSARDPSGGLFEQFF
j_call: TRBJ1-2; v_call: TRBV18; clone_size: .; d_call: TRBD1; cdr3_nt: TGTGCCAGCTCACCACCTTCCACAGGGGCCGTGGGCTACACCTTC; cdr3_aa: CASSPPSTGAVGYTF
j_call: TRBJ1-1; v_call: TRBV9; clone_size: .; d_call: .; cdr3_nt: TGTGCCAGCAGCCCAGGGGTTAACTCTAACACTGGAGCTTTCTTT; cdr3_aa: CASSPGVNSNTGAFF
j_call: TRBJ1-2; v_call: TRBV28; clone_size: once; d_call: TRBD1; cdr3_nt: TGTGCCAGCAGTTTTGGTATCGGACAGGGATTCTGCTATGGCTACACCTTC; cdr3_aa: CASSFGIGQGFCYGYTF
j_call: TRBJ2-3; v_call: TRBV10-3; clone_size: .; d_call: TRBD1; cdr3_nt: TGTGCCTCCCGACAGGGGGATGAAGATACGCAGTATTTT; cdr3_aa: CASRQGDEDTQYF
j_call: TRBJ2-2; v_call: TRBV5-1; clone_size: many; d_call: TRBD1; cdr3_nt: TGCGCCAGCAGCGAGAGGACAGGGGGCACCGGGGAGCTGTTTTTT; cdr3_aa: CASSERTGGTGELFF
j_call: TRBJ2-5; v_call: TRBV19; clone_size: .; d_call: .; cdr3_nt: TGTGCCAGTAGCGGGTCCCTCCCAGGGCCCCAGTACTTC; cdr3_aa: CASSGSLPGPQYF
j_call: TRBJ1-2; v_call: TRBV28; clone_size: .; d_call: .; cdr3_nt: TGTGCCAGCAGTGATCCAGGGACGGGTAACTATGGCTACACCTTC; cdr3_aa: CASSDPGTGNYGYTF
j_call: TRBJ2-1; v_call: TRBV28; clone_size: many; d_call: .; cdr3_nt: TGTGCCAGCAGTTCCGGGGGCCGTAATGAGCAGTTCTTC; cdr3_aa: CASSSGGRNEQFF
j_call: TRBJ2-7; v_call: TRBV5-1; clone_size: many; d_call: .; cdr3_nt: .; cdr3_aa: CASSHEFFGQGSYEQYF
j_call: TRBJ2-3; v_call: TRBV5-5; clone_size: many; d_call: TRBD2; cdr3_nt: TGTGCCAGCAGCTCACTAGCGGGGGCCGGTTACACAGATACGCAGTATTTT; cdr3_aa: CASSSLAGAGYTDTQYF
j_call: TRBJ2-7; v_call: TRBV6-1; clone_size: many; d_call: .; cdr3_nt: TGTGCCAGCAGTGCCCTACCGGACAGAGCAATCTACGAGCAGTACTTC; cdr3_aa: CASSALPDRAIYEQYF
j_call: TRBJ2-7; v_call: TRBV6-4; clone_size: many; d_call: .; cdr3_nt: TGTGCCAGCAGTGAAGGGGAGTCCTACGAGCAGTACTTC; cdr3_aa: CASSEGESYEQYF
j_call: TRBJ2-7; v_call: TRBV5-1; clone_size: many; d_call: .; cdr3_nt: TGCGCCAGCAGCCAACAGGGGGGGACCTACGAGCAGTACTTC; cdr3_aa: CASSQQGGTYEQYF
j_call: TRBJ2-2; v_call: TRBV12-3/TRBV12-4; clone_size: .; d_call: TRBD2; cdr3_nt: TGTGCCAGCAGTTTTTTAGCGGGGGCCACCGGGGAGCTGTTTTTT; cdr3_aa: CASSFLAGATGELFF
j_call: TRBJ2-7; v_call: TRBV6-1; clone_size: .; d_call: .; cdr3_nt: TGTGCCAGCAGTGGAAAAACAGGCTCCTACGAGCAGTACTTC; cdr3_aa: CASSGKTGSYEQYF